A few counts support the clone carrying this T cell receptor beta chain. Antigen specificity is unknown. This entry is derived from a study of identical twins. Study-level points and caveats: Twins' excess sharing was less marked for out-of-frame beta sequences.

V shed 4 bases and J 6 bases; nucleotides not matched to a gene: 12. The CDR3 extends over 16 amino acids. Germline V gene sequence: CDR1 SGHAT, CDR2 FQNNGV. TCRdb processed the 5' RACE reads anew with MiXCR; each CDR3 protein has one entry. Of a few hundred thousand distinct CDR3 sequences detected, around 15% appear once; the ten largest clones hold around 0.4%. This sample was also put to use in a study of yellow fever vaccine responses in identical twins.

V usage is TRBV11-2 and J usage is TRBJ1-2; TRBD1 agrees at 9 bases. The material sequenced was CD4+ T cells sorted from blood. The receptor was derived from a woman aged 18-30 years in good health. The DNA for the CDR3 is TGTGCCAGCAGCTCCCCCGGACAGGGGATCCTGGATGGCTACACCTTC. Protein: CASSSPGQGILDGYTF.